A single sample gave rise to the 5 T cell receptor beta chains below, sequenced in a study of CD8 T cells in Susac syndrome. RNA, at about 0.45 to 1 ug, was reverse transcribed with random hexamers. A single record per CDR3 protein comes from TCRdb applying MiXCR to the immunoSEQ multiplex PCR reads. The sample has 150,000 to 190,000 distinct CDR3 sequences, roughly 94% seen once. Sequencing input: CD8+ T cells from PBMCs. These receptors originate from a human donor with multiple sclerosis.

The chain is built from TRBV13 and TRBJ2-1; D is unclear. V lost 1 base and J lost 9, with 7 bases in between. Per the germline V gene, CDR1 is PRHDT and CDR2 is FYEKMQ (reference sequence). This CDR3 spans 12 amino acids. The CDR3 region is CASSLEGIEQFF. DNA for the CDR3: TGTGCCAGCAGCTTAGAGGGTATTGAGCAGTTCTTC.

The rearrangement links TRBV7-6 to TRBJ2-1, with D unresolved. This CDR3 contains 14 residues. Germline V gene lookup returns CDR1 SGHVS and CDR2 FNYEAQ. Trimming took 0 bases from V and 2 from J, leaving 5 bases between them. The CDR3 protein is CASSLAGAYNEQFF. As DNA, the CDR3 is TGTGCCAGCAGCTTAGCGGGTGCCTACAATGAGCAGTTCTTC.

The chain is built from TRBV19 and TRBJ1-5; TRBD1 might be the D (6 bases). There are 18 residues in the CDR3. In germline, CDR1 is LNHDA, CDR2 SQIVND (reference sequence). V lost 7 bases and J lost 3, with 25 bases in between. The DNA of the CDR3 is TGTGCCAGTACTCCGGTGCACAGGGAGGGAAGACCCAATCAGCCCCAGCATTTT. Encoded protein: CASTPVHREGRPNQPQHF.

The V call is TRBV20-1, the J call TRBJ2-1; D remains ambiguous. V dropped 6 bases and J dropped 4 bases, with 10 bases sitting between them. The CDR3 is 12 amino acids. CDR1 is DFQATT and CDR2 is SNEGSKA in the germline V gene (reference sequence). CDR3 amino acids: CSAPAMYNEQFF. CDR3 nucleotide sequence: TGCAGTGCCCCGGCCATGTACAATGAGCAGTTCTTC.

This clonotype is a singleton in its sample. V and J are TRBV13 and TRBJ2-7; TRBD2 matches 7 bases. The CDR3 spans 13 residues. Unmatched junction bases numbered 1, after V lost 0 bases and J lost 5 bases. From germline, CDR1 is PRHDT and CDR2 FYEKMQ (reference sequence). The CDR3 DNA is TGTGCCAGCAGCTTAGGGCGGGGGAACGAGCAGTACTTC. Amino acids: CASSLGRGNEQYF.